These 10 T cell receptor beta chains were sequenced from one sample in a study of T cells in Graves' hyperthyroidism and ophthalmopathy. The source material, RNA transcripts, was used to amplify TCR beta CDR3 regions. HTBI primers were the set used in a first-round RT-PCR of the TCR CDR3. TCRdb analysed the multiplex PCR reads with MiXCR anew, one entry per CDR3 protein. The sample lists a few hundred thousand distinct CDR3 sequences; about 16% were seen once. The specimen was blood. These receptors were obtained from a woman aged 25 to 39 with Graves' ophthalmopathy.

The chain employs TRBV4-1 and TRBJ1-1; TRBD1 is a possible D gene (5 bases). The germline CDR1 and CDR2 sequences are MGHRA and YSYEKL. The ends were cut back, 0 bases at V and 3 bases at J, with 14 bases in the middle. The CDR3 consists of 16 residues. The CDR3 loop is CASSQDATGTYTEAFF. For the CDR3, the DNA is TGCGCCAGCAGCCAAGATGCCACCGGGACCTACACTGAAGCTTTCTTT.

This clonotype was found many times. The gene calls are TRBV6-2 or TRBV6-3 and TRBJ2-7, with D hard to call. The ends were cut back, 7 bases at V and 5 bases at J, with 12 bases in the middle. Germline CDR1 reads MNHEY; CDR2 reads SVGEGT. The CDR3 is 12 residues long. The CDR3 region has the DNA TGTGCCAGCAACCTCGAGAGCCACGAGCAGTACTTC. Translation: CASNLESHEQYF.

This clonotype has ten or more counts. The chain is built from TRBV11-2 and TRBJ2-3; TRBD2 matches 13 bases. V shed 6 bases and J 4 bases; nucleotides not matched to a gene: 4. Germline-derived CDR1 and CDR2 are SGHAT and FQNNGV. This CDR3 comprises 15 residues. The CDR3 nucleotides read TGTGCCAGCAGAATACTAGCGGGAGGGCCAGATACGCAGTATTTT. This sequence encodes CASRILAGGPDTQYF.

V gene TRBV2 combines with J gene TRBJ2-7, with 7 bases that match TRBD1. The CDR3 runs 16 residues. Germline V gene sequence: CDR1 SNHLY, CDR2 FYNNEI. The ends lost 0 bases at V and 2 bases at J; junction bases unmatched: 7. CDR3 sequence: CASSEARDRETYEQYF. In DNA, the CDR3 is TGTGCCAGCAGTGAAGCGCGAGACAGGGAGACCTACGAGCAGTACTTC. Full variable domain (remainder filled in from reference TRBV2 and TRBJ2-7): EPEVTQTPSHQVTQMGQEVILRCVPISNHLYFYWYRQILGQKVEFLVSFYNNEISEKSEIFDDQFSVERPDGSNFTLKIRSTKLEDSAMYFCASSEARDRETYEQYFGPGTRLTVT.

In this sample, this clonotype turned up many times. V gene TRBV7-3 combines with J gene TRBJ2-2; D possibly matches TRBD1 or TRBD2 (5 bases each). The CDR3 consists of 15 residues. Trimming left V 2 bases short and J 6 bases short, with 13 bases between. The germline V gene has CDR1 SGHTA and CDR2 FQGTGA. In DNA form, the CDR3 reads TGTGCCAGCAGCTTACGGGGCCCTCCCCCCGGGGAGCTGTTTTTT. Amino acid sequence: CASSLRGPPPGELFF. The complete variable domain, with remaining parts taken from reference TRBV7-3 and TRBJ2-2, reads GAGVSQTPSNKVTEKGKYVELRCDPISGHTALYWYRQSLGQGPEFLIYFQGTGAADDSGLPNDRFFAVRPEGSVSTLKIQRTERGDSAVYLCASSLRGPPPGELFFGEGSRLTVL.

This clonotype was detected only a few times. The rearrangement joins TRBV3-1 to TRBJ2-3; 9 nucleotides agree with TRBD2. Unmatched junction bases numbered 9, after V lost 0 bases and J lost 2 bases. Germline lookup yields CDR1 LGHDT and CDR2 YNNKEL (reference sequence). This CDR3 contains 18 residues. The CDR3 region has the DNA TGTGCCAGCAGCCAAGAGGGTATCGAGCGGGGGGCCACAGATACGCAGTATTTT. Its protein is CASSQEGIERGATDTQYF.

The chain couples TRBV28 to TRBJ2-2; D might be TRBD1 or TRBD2, each matching 7 bases. The length of the CDR3 is 17 residues. Germline V gives CDR1 MDHEN, CDR2 SYDVKM. The V gene lost 5 bases and the J gene lost 4 bases, with 20 bases spanning the gap. The CDR3 here is CASSPLRGGVGTGELFF. Here the CDR3 DNA reads TGTGCCAGCAGTCCTCTCAGGGGGGGGGTGGGCACCGGGGAGCTGTTTTTT. Full variable domain (rest looked up from reference TRBV28 and TRBJ2-2): DVKVTQSSRYLVKRTGEKVFLECVQDMDHENMFWYRQDPGLGLRLIYFSYDVKMKEKGDIPEGYSVSREKKERFSLILESASTNQTSMYLCASSPLRGGVGTGELFFGEGSRLTVL.

This chain connects TRBV3-1 to TRBJ2-5; D ambiguous. There are 13 residues in the CDR3. Germline V lookup: CDR1 LGHDT, CDR2 YNNKEL (reference sequence). The germline V and J ends were trimmed by 4 bases and 5 bases, with 11 bases remaining between them. Here the CDR3 reads CASSPRIGETQYF. The CDR3 nucleotides read TGTGCCAGCAGCCCCCGGATCGGGGAGACCCAGTACTTC.

The table lists this clonotype with many counts. The chain joins TRBV28 to TRBJ1-2; the match to TRBD1 covers 7 bases. This CDR3 spans 11 amino acids. Trimming at V came to 8 bases and at J to 5 bases, leaving 2 bases not matched to a gene. Germline CDR1 reads MDHEN; CDR2 reads SYDVKM. The DNA for the CDR3 is TGTGCCAGCGGGGACAGATATGGCTACACCTTC. Translation gives CASGDRYGYTF.

There are many counts of this clonotype. The rearrangement uses TRBV20-1 and TRBJ2-3, with D perhaps assigned TRBD1 or TRBD2 (5 bases each). The CDR3 sequence is 15 residues long. The V end was cut by 0 bases, the J end by 1 base, with 11 bases between. Germline CDR1 is DFQATT and CDR2 is SNEGSKA (reference sequence). CDR3 region: CSARDRRGGTDTQYF. The CDR3 nucleotides are TGCAGTGCTAGAGACCGAAGAGGGGGCACAGATACGCAGTATTTT.